The rows below give T cell receptor beta chains drawn from one sample of a study of shared clonotypes between healthy human individuals. The table came from immunoSEQ multiplex PCR; TCRdb's copy has only in-frame clones and leaves some out. The data contain some 2,000,000 clones, 90% to 96% of them singletons. Sequencing was done on a sample of naive CD4+ T cells sorted from blood. These TCRs come from a man younger than 35 in good health. Each CDR3 is given with its conserved first and last residue. The D gene is left open where the match is weak. The size entry is marked missing in some rows and otherwise reads once, few, many or a size class.

j_call: TRBJ1-2
clone_size: once
v_call: TRBV7-2
d_call: .
cdr3_nt: TGTGCCAGCAGCCTCAAAGGGCGGGAAAGCTACTATGGCTACACCTTC
cdr3_aa: CASSLKGRESYYGYTF

j_call: TRBJ1-5
clone_size: .
v_call: TRBV5-1
d_call: .
cdr3_nt: TGCGCCAGCAGCTTAGACATAAATCAGCCCCAGCATTTT
cdr3_aa: CASSLDINQPQHF

j_call: TRBJ2-3
clone_size: .
v_call: TRBV6-6
d_call: TRBD2
cdr3_nt: TGTGCCAGCAGTTACGGACTAGCGGGGCCCAGGGATACGCAGTATTTT
cdr3_aa: CASSYGLAGPRDTQYF

j_call: TRBJ2-7
clone_size: .
v_call: TRBV4-3
d_call: .
cdr3_nt: TGCGCCAGCAGCCAAGAAGCAGCCCACCCCTACGAGCAGTACTTC
cdr3_aa: CASSQEAAHPYEQYF

j_call: TRBJ1-2
clone_size: .
v_call: TRBV28
d_call: .
cdr3_nt: TGTGCCAGCAGTCAGCAGGGTTTCAACTACTATGGCTACACCTTC
cdr3_aa: CASSQQGFNYYGYTF

j_call: TRBJ2-5
clone_size: .
v_call: TRBV7-2
d_call: TRBD1
cdr3_nt: TGTGCCAGCAGCTTAGCGCTAGGGGGCTGGGAGACCCAGTACTTC
cdr3_aa: CASSLALGGWETQYF

j_call: TRBJ1-6
clone_size: .
v_call: TRBV10-3
d_call: .
cdr3_nt: TGTGCCATCCAGGCCGTCGCCAATTCACCCCTCCACTTT
cdr3_aa: CAIQAVANSPLHF

j_call: TRBJ2-7
clone_size: once
v_call: TRBV27
d_call: .
cdr3_nt: TGTGCCAGAGACTTTGACGGGGCCTACGAGCAGTACTTC
cdr3_aa: CARDFDGAYEQYF

j_call: TRBJ2-3
clone_size: .
v_call: TRBV9
d_call: .
cdr3_nt: TGTGCCAGCAGCCCCCGAGTCAGGCCCGGCGTAGGCACAGATACGCAGTATTTT
cdr3_aa: CASSPRVRPGVGTDTQYF

j_call: TRBJ1-1
clone_size: .
v_call: TRBV11-2
d_call: .
cdr3_nt: TGTGCCAGCAGCCCGGACAAGGGGATAGCAGCTTTCTTT
cdr3_aa: CASSPDKGIAAFF

j_call: TRBJ2-7
clone_size: .
v_call: TRBV11-1
d_call: .
cdr3_nt: TGTGCCAGCAGCTCCCGGGGAAGCCCCTACGAGCAGTACTTC
cdr3_aa: CASSSRGSPYEQYF

j_call: TRBJ1-1
clone_size: .
v_call: TRBV27
d_call: .
cdr3_nt: TGTGCCAGCAGTCCCCTTAGGGAGAACACTGAAGCTTTCTTT
cdr3_aa: CASSPLRENTEAFF

j_call: TRBJ2-7
clone_size: .
v_call: TRBV10-3
d_call: TRBD2
cdr3_nt: TGTGCCATCAGTGACGGGGTAGCGGGCGCCTACGAGCAGTACTTC
cdr3_aa: CAISDGVAGAYEQYF

j_call: TRBJ2-3
clone_size: .
v_call: TRBV5-6
d_call: .
cdr3_nt: TGTGCCAGCATCAGGCGGGGTGGAGCAGATACGCAGTATTTT
cdr3_aa: CASIRRGGADTQYF

j_call: TRBJ2-4
clone_size: .
v_call: TRBV19
d_call: .
cdr3_nt: TGTGCCAGTAGGGGGGGATATGAGGCCAAAAACATTCAGTACTTC
cdr3_aa: CASRGGYEAKNIQYF

j_call: TRBJ1-1
clone_size: .
v_call: TRBV28
d_call: .
cdr3_nt: TGTGCCAGCAGTGCCCAACAGGGAAACCTTGAAGCTTTCTTT
cdr3_aa: CASSAQQGNLEAFF

j_call: TRBJ2-2
clone_size: .
v_call: TRBV11-3
d_call: TRBD2
cdr3_nt: TGTGCCAGCAGCCCGGGTAGCGGGGAGGGCACCGGGGAGCTGTTTTTT
cdr3_aa: CASSPGSGEGTGELFF

j_call: TRBJ2-7
clone_size: .
v_call: TRBV6-6
d_call: .
cdr3_nt: TGTGCCAGCAGTTACTCGCCGGGGGCCTCCTACGAGCAGTACTTC
cdr3_aa: CASSYSPGASYEQYF

j_call: TRBJ2-7
clone_size: .
v_call: TRBV4-2
d_call: .
cdr3_nt: TGTGCCAGCAGCCAAGATTTGCGGGGGCAGTGGAAGCAGTACTTC
cdr3_aa: CASSQDLRGQWKQYF

j_call: TRBJ1-4
clone_size: .
v_call: TRBV4-1
d_call: .
cdr3_nt: TGCGCCAGCAGCCAAGATAGGCCTGAAAAACTGTTTTTT
cdr3_aa: CASSQDRPEKLFF

j_call: TRBJ2-1
clone_size: .
v_call: TRBV5-4
d_call: TRBD2
cdr3_nt: TGTGCCAGCAGCTTGTGGGGTAGCGGGGTAAGTGAGCAGTTCTTC
cdr3_aa: CASSLWGSGVSEQFF

j_call: TRBJ2-7
clone_size: .
v_call: TRBV6-5
d_call: TRBD2
cdr3_nt: TGTGCCAGCATGTTAGCGGGAGGCAACGAGCAGTACTTC
cdr3_aa: CASMLAGGNEQYF

j_call: TRBJ2-7
clone_size: .
v_call: TRBV6-1
d_call: .
cdr3_nt: TGTGCCAGCAGTGAGAGTTTAGTCTACGAGCAGTACTTC
cdr3_aa: CASSESLVYEQYF

j_call: TRBJ2-5
clone_size: .
v_call: TRBV6-6
d_call: .
cdr3_nt: TGTGCCAGCAGGCCCTGGACAGCTCAAGAGACCCAGTACTTC
cdr3_aa: CASRPWTAQETQYF

j_call: TRBJ1-2
clone_size: .
v_call: TRBV2
d_call: .
cdr3_nt: TGTGCCAGCAGTGAAAATCGGTCAGGGTATGGCTACACCTTC
cdr3_aa: CASSENRSGYGYTF

j_call: TRBJ2-2
clone_size: .
v_call: TRBV7-3
d_call: .
cdr3_nt: TGTGCCAGCAGCCACGACAGACCGAACACCGGGGAGCTGTTTTTT
cdr3_aa: CASSHDRPNTGELFF

j_call: TRBJ2-7
clone_size: .
v_call: TRBV11-1
d_call: .
cdr3_nt: TGTGCCAGCGGGCCCCAGGGTTCCGAGCAGTACTTC
cdr3_aa: CASGPQGSEQYF

j_call: TRBJ1-6
clone_size: .
v_call: TRBV6-5
d_call: .
cdr3_nt: TGTGCCAGTAACGGGTTCGCTAATTCACCCCTCCACTTT
cdr3_aa: CASNGFANSPLHF

j_call: TRBJ1-1
clone_size: .
v_call: TRBV7-2
d_call: .
cdr3_nt: TGTGCCAGCAGCTTAGAGCCTAAGGGGAACACTGAAGCTTTCTTT
cdr3_aa: CASSLEPKGNTEAFF

j_call: TRBJ2-7
clone_size: once
v_call: TRBV6-9
d_call: .
cdr3_nt: TGTGCCAGCAGTTATTATGGGGGAGTTGTGGCCATTCCGACTTACGAGCAGTACTTC
cdr3_aa: CASSYYGGVVAIPTYEQYF

j_call: TRBJ2-1
clone_size: .
v_call: TRBV5-4
d_call: .
cdr3_nt: TGTGCCAGCAGCTTGGATGGCGGCAGAAATGAGCAGTTCTTC
cdr3_aa: CASSLDGGRNEQFF

j_call: TRBJ2-5
clone_size: .
v_call: TRBV28
d_call: .
cdr3_nt: TGTGCCAGCAGTTCAGGGAGCAAAGAGACCCAGTACTTC
cdr3_aa: CASSSGSKETQYF

j_call: TRBJ1-2
clone_size: .
v_call: TRBV30
d_call: TRBD1
cdr3_nt: TGTGCCTGTAAACCGGGACAGGGAACCCGCTACTATGGCTACACCTTC
cdr3_aa: CACKPGQGTRYYGYTF

j_call: TRBJ1-5
clone_size: .
v_call: TRBV2
d_call: TRBD1
cdr3_nt: TGTGCCAGCAGTGGCGGGACAGGGTACAATCAGCCCCAGCATTTT
cdr3_aa: CASSGGTGYNQPQHF

j_call: TRBJ2-7
clone_size: .
v_call: TRBV28
d_call: .
cdr3_nt: TGTGCCAGCAGTTTAGTACAGGGATCGGGGGAGCAGTACTTC
cdr3_aa: CASSLVQGSGEQYF

j_call: TRBJ2-2
clone_size: .
v_call: TRBV7-9
d_call: .
cdr3_nt: TGTGCCAGCAGCACGGACTCCACCGGGGAGCTGTTTTTT
cdr3_aa: CASSTDSTGELFF

j_call: TRBJ2-7
clone_size: .
v_call: TRBV10-3
d_call: .
cdr3_nt: TGTGCCATCAGTCAAGGGATCTACGAGCAGTACTTC
cdr3_aa: CAISQGIYEQYF

j_call: TRBJ1-1
clone_size: .
v_call: TRBV10-3
d_call: .
cdr3_nt: TGTGCCATCAGTGAGGAGACAAAGAACACTGAAGCTTTCTTT
cdr3_aa: CAISEETKNTEAFF

j_call: TRBJ2-1
clone_size: .
v_call: TRBV5-1
d_call: TRBD2
cdr3_nt: TGCGCCAGCAGCACACTAGCGGGCTCCTACAATGAGCAGTTCTTC
cdr3_aa: CASSTLAGSYNEQFF

j_call: TRBJ1-1
clone_size: .
v_call: TRBV11-2
d_call: .
cdr3_nt: TGTGCCAGCAGCTTATTTGAGAACACTGAAGCTTTCTTT
cdr3_aa: CASSLFENTEAFF

j_call: TRBJ2-7
clone_size: .
v_call: TRBV10-1
d_call: .
cdr3_nt: TGCGCCAGCAGTGAGTTGGCGGGGAGCTCCTACGAGCAGTACTTC
cdr3_aa: CASSELAGSSYEQYF

j_call: TRBJ2-7
clone_size: .
v_call: TRBV19
d_call: TRBD1
cdr3_nt: TGTGCCAGTAGTATCAGACAGGGGTACGAGCAGTACTTC
cdr3_aa: CASSIRQGYEQYF

j_call: TRBJ2-4
clone_size: .
v_call: TRBV5-1
d_call: TRBD1
cdr3_nt: TGCGCCAGCAGCTTGGGACAGGGGGGAGCCAAAAACATTCAGTACTTC
cdr3_aa: CASSLGQGGAKNIQYF

j_call: TRBJ2-3
clone_size: .
v_call: TRBV5-4
d_call: .
cdr3_nt: TGTGCCAGCAGGGATCAGAGGTCGGATCGAGATACGCAGTATTTT
cdr3_aa: CASRDQRSDRDTQYF

j_call: TRBJ2-7
clone_size: .
v_call: TRBV15
d_call: .
cdr3_nt: TGTGCCACCAGCACCCATGACAGGCGATACGAGCAGTACTTC
cdr3_aa: CATSTHDRRYEQYF

j_call: TRBJ1-5
clone_size: .
v_call: TRBV2
d_call: TRBD1
cdr3_nt: TGTGCCAGCAGCACATGGGGGACAGGGGGCGGTCAGCCCCAGCATTTT
cdr3_aa: CASSTWGTGGGQPQHF

j_call: TRBJ2-7
clone_size: .
v_call: TRBV5-1
d_call: .
cdr3_nt: TGCGCCAGCAGCTTTCTCTCCAGTAACTACGAGCAGTACTTC
cdr3_aa: CASSFLSSNYEQYF

j_call: TRBJ2-2
clone_size: .
v_call: TRBV10-1
d_call: .
cdr3_nt: TGCGCCAGCATGCCGCAAACCGGGGAGCTGTTTTTT
cdr3_aa: CASMPQTGELFF

j_call: TRBJ1-4
clone_size: .
v_call: TRBV18
d_call: .
cdr3_nt: TGTGCCAGCTCACGTACCTCTGCGACGGGGACTAATGAAAAACTGTTTTTT
cdr3_aa: CASSRTSATGTNEKLFF

j_call: TRBJ2-5
clone_size: .
v_call: TRBV18
d_call: .
cdr3_nt: TGTGCCAGCTCACCAGTTCGGGAGACCCAGTACTTC
cdr3_aa: CASSPVRETQYF

j_call: TRBJ1-5
clone_size: .
v_call: TRBV21-1
d_call: .
cdr3_nt: TGTGCCAGCAGCAAAGCGGCCTACAGGGACGTGGGCAATCAGCCCCAGCATTTT
cdr3_aa: CASSKAAYRDVGNQPQHF

j_call: TRBJ1-5
clone_size: .
v_call: TRBV19
d_call: .
cdr3_nt: TGTGCCAGTAGTAGCGGGAATCAGCCCCAGCATTTT
cdr3_aa: CASSSGNQPQHF

j_call: TRBJ2-3
clone_size: .
v_call: TRBV7-2
d_call: .
cdr3_nt: TGTGCCAGCAGCTTAGTAGTGACAGATACGCAGTATTTT
cdr3_aa: CASSLVVTDTQYF

j_call: TRBJ2-2
clone_size: once
v_call: TRBV7-2
d_call: TRBD2
cdr3_nt: TGTGCCAGCAGCTTGTTACAACCGGGACTAGCGGGAAACACCGGGGAGCTGTTTTTT
cdr3_aa: CASSLLQPGLAGNTGELFF

j_call: TRBJ1-2
clone_size: .
v_call: TRBV7-6
d_call: .
cdr3_nt: TGTGCCAGCAGCGCCCACGTTACCGGGCCCCCAGCCCACTATGGCTACACCTTC
cdr3_aa: CASSAHVTGPPAHYGYTF